The following is a T cell receptor beta chain sequence with its context. Its antigen is unknown. These data belong to a study of vaccination and CD4 T cells after COVID-19. Across the whole study: No peptide, an HIV-1 Nef pool, or a CEFX pool was what each control culture received.

CD4+ T cells that had been cultured provided DNA sequenced with the Oncomine TCR Beta short-read assay. In this case, cultured CD4+ T cells provided the extracted genomic DNA. TCRdb reanalysed the PCR reads using MiXCR and keeps one entry per CDR3 protein. The sample has over 7,500 distinct CDR3 sequences; approximately 35% are singletons. General study findings and limits: Early post-infection timepoints were not included, and relatively few convalescent patients were studied.

Treatment denoted: approximately nine-day PBMC culture with coronavirus spike peptide pools or control peptides (ViraFEST assay). During the years 2011-2018, before the COVID-19 pandemic, the unexposed donor's CD4+ T cells were collected. Researchers reported culturing 2.1 million or so PBMCs per well with 8 to 10 IU/ml IL-2 and 10 ug/ml peptide pools. Germline loops: CDR1 SGHRS, CDR2 YFSETQ. With V trimmed by 0 bases and J by 0 bases, 4 bases remained unmatched. There are 16 residues in the CDR3. The V call is TRBV5-1, the J call TRBJ2-3, with 7 bases fitting TRBD1. Sequenced input: CD4+ T cells from blood, cultured in vitro. This TCR was recovered from a human donor in good health. The CDR3 region is CASSLGGQESTDTQYF. CDR3 bases: TGCGCCAGCAGCTTGGGAGGACAGGAGAGCACAGATACGCAGTATTTT.